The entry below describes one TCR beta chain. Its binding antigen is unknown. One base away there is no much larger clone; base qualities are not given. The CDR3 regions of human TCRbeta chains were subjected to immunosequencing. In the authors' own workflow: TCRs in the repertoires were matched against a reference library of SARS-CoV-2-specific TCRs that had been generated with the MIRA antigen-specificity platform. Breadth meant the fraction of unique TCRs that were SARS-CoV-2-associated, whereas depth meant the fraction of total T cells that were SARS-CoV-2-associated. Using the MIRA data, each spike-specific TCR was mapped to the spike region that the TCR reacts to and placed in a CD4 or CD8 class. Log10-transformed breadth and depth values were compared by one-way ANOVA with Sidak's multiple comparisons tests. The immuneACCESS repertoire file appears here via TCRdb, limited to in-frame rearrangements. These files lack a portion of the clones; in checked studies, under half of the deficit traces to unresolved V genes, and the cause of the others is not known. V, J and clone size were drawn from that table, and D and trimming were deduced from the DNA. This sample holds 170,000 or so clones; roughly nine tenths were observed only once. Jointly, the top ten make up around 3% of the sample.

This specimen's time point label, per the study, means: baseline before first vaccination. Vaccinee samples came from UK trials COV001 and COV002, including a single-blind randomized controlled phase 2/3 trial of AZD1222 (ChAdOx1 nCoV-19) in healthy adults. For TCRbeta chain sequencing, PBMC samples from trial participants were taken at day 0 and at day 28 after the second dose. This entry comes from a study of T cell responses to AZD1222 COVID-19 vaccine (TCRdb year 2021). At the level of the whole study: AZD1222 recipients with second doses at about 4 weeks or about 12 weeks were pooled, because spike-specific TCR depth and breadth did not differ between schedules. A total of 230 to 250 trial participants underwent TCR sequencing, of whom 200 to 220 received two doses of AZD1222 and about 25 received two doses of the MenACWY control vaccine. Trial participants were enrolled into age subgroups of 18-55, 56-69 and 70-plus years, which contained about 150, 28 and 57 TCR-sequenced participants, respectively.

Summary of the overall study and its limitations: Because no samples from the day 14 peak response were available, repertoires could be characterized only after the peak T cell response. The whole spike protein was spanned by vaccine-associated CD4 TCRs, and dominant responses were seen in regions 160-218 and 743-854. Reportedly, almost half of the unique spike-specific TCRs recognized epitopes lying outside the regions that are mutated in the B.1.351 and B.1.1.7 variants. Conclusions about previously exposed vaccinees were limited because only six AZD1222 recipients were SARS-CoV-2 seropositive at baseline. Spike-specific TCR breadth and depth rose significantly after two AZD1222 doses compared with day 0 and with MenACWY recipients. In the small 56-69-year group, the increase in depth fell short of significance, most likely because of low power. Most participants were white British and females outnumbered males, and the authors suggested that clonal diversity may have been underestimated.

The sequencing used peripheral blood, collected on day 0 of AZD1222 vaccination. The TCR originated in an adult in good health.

The CDR3 is CASSVRQGNIQYF. The DNA is TGTGCCAGTAGTGTACGACAGGGGAACATTCAGTACTTC. This receptor chain uses TRBV19 and TRBJ2-4; TRBD1 matches 8 bases in the middle. For this chain, trimming is 5 bases at the V end and 7 bases at the J end, and the number of junction bases without a gene match is 4. CDR1 LNHDA and CDR2 SQIVND are derived from the germline V gene (reference sequence). There are 13 amino acids in the CDR3, from cysteine to phenylalanine inclusive. Only the CDR3 DNA is retained, 39 bases long and in frame from the first base.